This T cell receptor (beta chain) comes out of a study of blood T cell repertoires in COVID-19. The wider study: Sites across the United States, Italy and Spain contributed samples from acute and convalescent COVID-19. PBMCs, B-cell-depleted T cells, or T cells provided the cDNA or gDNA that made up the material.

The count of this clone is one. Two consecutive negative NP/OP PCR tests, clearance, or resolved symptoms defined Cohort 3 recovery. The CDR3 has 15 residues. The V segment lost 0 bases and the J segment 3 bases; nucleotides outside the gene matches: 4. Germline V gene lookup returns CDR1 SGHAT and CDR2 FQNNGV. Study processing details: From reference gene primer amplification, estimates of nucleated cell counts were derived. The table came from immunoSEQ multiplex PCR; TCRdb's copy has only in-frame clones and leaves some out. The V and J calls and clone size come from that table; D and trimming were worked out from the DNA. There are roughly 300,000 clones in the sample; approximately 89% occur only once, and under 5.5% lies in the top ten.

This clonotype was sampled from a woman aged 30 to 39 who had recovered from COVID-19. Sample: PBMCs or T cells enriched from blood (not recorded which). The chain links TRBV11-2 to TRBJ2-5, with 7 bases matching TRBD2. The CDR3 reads CASSLDLAGEETQYF. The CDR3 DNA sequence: TGTGCCAGCAGCTTAGATCTCGCGGGGGAAGAGACCCAGTACTTC.